The source of this TCR beta chain is a study of blood T cell repertoires in COVID-19. Study-level background: PBMCs, B-cell-depleted T cells, or T cells were the source of the cDNA or gDNA that made up the material.

The CDR3 is 15 residues long. V lost 6 bases to trimming and J lost 2 bases; unmatched junction nucleotides: 6. Germline CDR1 is SGHNT and CDR2 is YENEEA. As processed by the authors: Nucleated cell number was recorded as an estimate derived from reference gene primer amplification. TCRdb's copy holds only in-frame clones and misses some; the assay was immunoSEQ multiplex PCR. V, J and clone size were drawn from that table, and D and trimming were deduced from the DNA. Among about 140,000 clones, approximately 87% were seen once, and the ten largest hold around 38%. The receptor's source is a man in his fifties who had recovered from COVID-19. The V and J genes are TRBV11-3 and TRBJ2-3; 9 bases fit TRBD2. The source material was peripheral blood. The CDR3 loop reads CASRSGGGATDTQYF. In DNA form, the CDR3 reads TGTGCCAGCAGGAGTGGCGGGGGGGCCACAGATACGCAGTATTTT.